The 2 T cell receptor beta chains listed next were all sequenced from one sample in a study of blood T cell repertoires in COVID-19. Measured with immunoSEQ multiplex PCR; TCRdb has only the in-frame clones, and not every one. The table lists 60,000 to 70,000 clones, 75% to 90% of them singletons. The sample comprised peripheral blood. These receptor sequences come from a man aged 40-49 years with COVID-19, enrolled during active disease.

V is TRBV12-3 or TRBV12-4 and J is TRBJ1-5; TRBD1 matches at 7 bases. With V trimmed by 2 bases and J by 5 bases, 0 bases remained unmatched. The CDR3 loop spans 13 amino acids. CDR3 in amino acids: CASSLTGDQPQHF. In DNA form, the CDR3 reads TGTGCCAGCAGTTTAACAGGGGATCAGCCCCAGCATTTT.

V is TRBV30 and J is TRBJ2-3, with 9 bases matching TRBD1. With V trimmed by 3 bases and J by 3 bases, 4 bases remained unmatched. CDR1 is GTSNPN and CDR2 is SVGIG in the germline V gene (reference sequence). The CDR3 sequence is 14 residues long. The CDR3 sequence is CAWRGQGSTDTQYF. CDR3 nucleotides: TGTGCCTGGAGGGGACAGGGCTCGACAGATACGCAGTATTTT.